This T cell receptor beta chain appears in the sequencing data of a study of T cell repertoires in cytomegalovirus infection. On the study more broadly: Signatures in public TCR beta sequences pointed to both CMV infection and matching HLA type. Broader study findings: HLA-C-restricted CMV-specific TCR beta clonotypes prevailed in the ex vivo response.

One entry per CDR3 protein, called by TCRdb with MiXCR from the reads. The sample comprises some 400,000 distinct CDR3 sequences, around 18% of which are singletons, and under 9% rests with the top ten. Germline CDR1 SNHLY, CDR2 FYNNEI. The CDR3 has 12 residues. Trimming stripped 7 bases from V and 6 bases from J, with 12 bases between. This clonotype was counted a few times. Its antigen is currently unknown. This receptor was obtained from a human donor in good health (CMV status not recorded). Some clones in this sample may be carry-over from other donors' samples. What was sequenced was PBMCs. The chain joins TRBV2 to TRBJ1-1, with D possibly TRBD1 on 5 matching bases. The CDR3 DNA sequence: TGTGCCAGCAAGACAGACGGCCCTGAAGCTTTCTTT. Its protein is CASKTDGPEAFF.